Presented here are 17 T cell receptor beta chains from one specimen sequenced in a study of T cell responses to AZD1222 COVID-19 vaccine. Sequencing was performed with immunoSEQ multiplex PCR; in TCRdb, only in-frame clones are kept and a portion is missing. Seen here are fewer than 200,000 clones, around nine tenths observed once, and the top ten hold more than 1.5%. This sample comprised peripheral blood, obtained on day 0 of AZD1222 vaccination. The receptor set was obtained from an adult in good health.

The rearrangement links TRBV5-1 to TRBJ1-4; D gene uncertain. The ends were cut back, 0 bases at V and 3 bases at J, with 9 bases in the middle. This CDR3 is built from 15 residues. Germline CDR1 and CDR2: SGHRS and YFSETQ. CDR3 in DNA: TGCGCCAGCAGCTTGGCCTCGTCGGCTAATGAAAAACTGTTTTTT. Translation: CASSLASSANEKLFF.

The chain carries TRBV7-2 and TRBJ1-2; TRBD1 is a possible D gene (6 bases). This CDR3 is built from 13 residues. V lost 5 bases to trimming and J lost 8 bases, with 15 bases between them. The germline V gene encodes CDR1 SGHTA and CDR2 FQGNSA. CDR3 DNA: TGTGCCAGCAGCCCATATCGGACAGTGGGCTACACCTTC. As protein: CASSPYRTVGYTF.

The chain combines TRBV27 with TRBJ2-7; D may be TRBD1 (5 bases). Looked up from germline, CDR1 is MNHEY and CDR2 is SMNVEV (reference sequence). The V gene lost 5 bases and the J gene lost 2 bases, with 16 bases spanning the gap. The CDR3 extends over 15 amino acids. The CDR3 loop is CASSPLSVGAYEQYF. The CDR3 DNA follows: TGTGCCAGCAGTCCCCTGTCCGTAGGGGCCTACGAGCAGTACTTC.

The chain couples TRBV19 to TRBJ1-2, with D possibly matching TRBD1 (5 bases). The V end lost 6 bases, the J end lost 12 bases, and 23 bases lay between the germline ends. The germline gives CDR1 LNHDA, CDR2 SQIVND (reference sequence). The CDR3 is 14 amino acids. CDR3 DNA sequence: TGTGCCAGTAGCATCTTTCATGGACACCTCTCCCACACCTTC. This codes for CASSIFHGHLSHTF. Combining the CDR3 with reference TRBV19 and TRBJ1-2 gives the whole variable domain DGGITQSPKYLFRKEGQNVTLSCEQNLNHDAMYWYRQDPGQGLRLIYYSQIVNDFQKGDIAEGYSVSREKKESFPLTVTSAQKNPTAFYLCASSIFHGHLSHTFGSGTRLTVV.

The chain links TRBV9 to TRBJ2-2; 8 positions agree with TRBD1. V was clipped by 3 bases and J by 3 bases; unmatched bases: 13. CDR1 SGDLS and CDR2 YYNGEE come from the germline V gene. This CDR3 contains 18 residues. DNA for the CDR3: TGTGCCAGCAGCGCGACCCAGCCAGGGGGCCGGGACACCGGGGAGCTGTTTTTT. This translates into CASSATQPGGRDTGELFF.

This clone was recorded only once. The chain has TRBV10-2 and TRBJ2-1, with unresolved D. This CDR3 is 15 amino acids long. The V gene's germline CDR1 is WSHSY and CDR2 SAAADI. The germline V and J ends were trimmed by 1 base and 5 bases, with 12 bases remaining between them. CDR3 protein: CASSELLQANNEQFF. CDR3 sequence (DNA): TGCGCCAGCAGTGAGTTATTGCAGGCGAACAATGAGCAGTTCTTC.

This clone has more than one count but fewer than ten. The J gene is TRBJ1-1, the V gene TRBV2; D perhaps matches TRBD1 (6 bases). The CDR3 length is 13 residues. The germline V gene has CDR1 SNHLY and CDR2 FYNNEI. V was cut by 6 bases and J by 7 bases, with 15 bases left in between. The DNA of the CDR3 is TGTGCCAGCAGACCCACAGGGTGGAGTGAAGCTTTCTTT. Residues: CASRPTGWSEAFF.

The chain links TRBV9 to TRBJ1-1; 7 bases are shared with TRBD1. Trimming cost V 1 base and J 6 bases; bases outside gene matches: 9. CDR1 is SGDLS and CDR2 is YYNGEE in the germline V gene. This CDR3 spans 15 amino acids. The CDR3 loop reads CASSVSARGMSEAFF. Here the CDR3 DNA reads TGTGCCAGCAGCGTATCAGCCAGGGGGATGTCTGAAGCTTTCTTT.

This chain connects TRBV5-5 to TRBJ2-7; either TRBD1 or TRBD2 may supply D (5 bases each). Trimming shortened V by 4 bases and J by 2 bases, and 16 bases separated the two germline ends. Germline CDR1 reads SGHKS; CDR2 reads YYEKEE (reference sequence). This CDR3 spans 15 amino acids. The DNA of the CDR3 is TGTGCCAGCAGCCTTGGACCGAGGGACCCCTACGAGCAGTACTTC. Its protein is CASSLGPRDPYEQYF.

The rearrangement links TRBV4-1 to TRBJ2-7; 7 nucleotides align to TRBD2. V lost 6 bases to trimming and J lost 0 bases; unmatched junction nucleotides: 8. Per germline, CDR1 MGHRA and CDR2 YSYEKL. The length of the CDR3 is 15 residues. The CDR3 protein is CASSVLASGSYEQYF. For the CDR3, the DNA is TGCGCCAGCAGTGTTTTGGCTAGCGGCTCCTACGAGCAGTACTTC.

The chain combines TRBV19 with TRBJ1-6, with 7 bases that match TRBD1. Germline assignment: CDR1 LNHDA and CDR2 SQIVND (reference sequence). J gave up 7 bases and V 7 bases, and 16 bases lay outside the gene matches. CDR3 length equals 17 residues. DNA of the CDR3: TGTGCCAGTAAGAATGGACAGGAGATCCTTGGGAATTCACCCCTCCACTTT. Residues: CASKNGQEILGNSPLHF.

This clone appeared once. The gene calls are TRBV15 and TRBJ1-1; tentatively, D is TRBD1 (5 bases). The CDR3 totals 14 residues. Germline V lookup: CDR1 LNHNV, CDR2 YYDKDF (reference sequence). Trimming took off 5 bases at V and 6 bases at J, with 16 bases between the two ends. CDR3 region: CATSFWGIQAEAFF. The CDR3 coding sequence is TGTGCCACCAGCTTCTGGGGGATACAGGCTGAAGCTTTCTTT.

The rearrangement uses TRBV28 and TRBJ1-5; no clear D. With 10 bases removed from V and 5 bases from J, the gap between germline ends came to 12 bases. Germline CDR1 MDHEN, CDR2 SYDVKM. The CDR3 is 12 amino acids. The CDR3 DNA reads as TGTGCCACCATCGGCCCGCATCAGCCCCAGCATTTT. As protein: CATIGPHQPQHF. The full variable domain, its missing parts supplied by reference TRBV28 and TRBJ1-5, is DVKVTQSSRYLVKRTGEKVFLECVQDMDHENMFWYRQDPGLGLRLIYFSYDVKMKEKGDIPEGYSVSREKKERFSLILESASTNQTSMYLCATIGPHQPQHFGDGTRLSIL.

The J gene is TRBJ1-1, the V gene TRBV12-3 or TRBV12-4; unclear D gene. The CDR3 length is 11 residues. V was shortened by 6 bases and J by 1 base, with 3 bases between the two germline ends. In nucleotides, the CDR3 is TGTGCCAGCAGGCGGAACACTGAAGCTTTCTTT. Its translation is CASRRNTEAFF.

CDR3 sequence reads: CASSVASYNEQFF. In nucleotides, the CDR3 is TGTGCCAGCAGTGTGGCCTCCTACAATGAGCAGTTCTTC. This chain connects TRBV2 to TRBJ2-1; D uncertain. Between the trimmed V and J ends, which lost 4 bases and 0 bases, there was a span of 4 bases. This CDR3 is 13 amino acids long. The germline gives CDR1 SNHLY, CDR2 FYNNEI.

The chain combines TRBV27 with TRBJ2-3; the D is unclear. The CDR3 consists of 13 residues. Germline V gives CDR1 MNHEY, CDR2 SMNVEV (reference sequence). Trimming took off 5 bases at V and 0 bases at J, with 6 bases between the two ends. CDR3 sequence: CASSLLSTDTQYF. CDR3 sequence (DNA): TGTGCCAGCAGTCTCCTCAGCACAGATACGCAGTATTTT.

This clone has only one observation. DNA of the CDR3: TGTGCCAGCAGCTTAGCGCGGGATACGCAGTATTTT. Protein product: CASSLARDTQYF. The chain has TRBV7-9 and TRBJ2-3; D uncertain. Germline CDR1 reads SEHNR; CDR2 reads FQNEAQ (reference sequence). The CDR3 spans 12 residues. V shed 0 bases and J shed 6 bases, with 4 bases lying between them.